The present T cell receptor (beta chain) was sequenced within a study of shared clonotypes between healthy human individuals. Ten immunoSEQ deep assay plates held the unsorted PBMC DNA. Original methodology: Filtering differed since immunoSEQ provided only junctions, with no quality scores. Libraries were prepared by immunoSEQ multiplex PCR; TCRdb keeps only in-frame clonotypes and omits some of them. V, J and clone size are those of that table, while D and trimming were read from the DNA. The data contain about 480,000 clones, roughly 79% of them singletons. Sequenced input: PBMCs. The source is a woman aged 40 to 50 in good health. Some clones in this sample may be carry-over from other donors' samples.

This CDR3 reads CASSKNDRVYEQYF. CDR3 DNA sequence: TGTGCCAGCAGCAAAAACGACAGGGTCTACGAGCAGTACTTC. This chain uses TRBV27 with TRBJ2-7; 7 nucleotides line up with TRBD1. Trimming removed 6 bases from V and 3 bases from J; junction bases left unmatched: 8. CDR1 and CDR2 (germline): MNHEY, SMNVEV (reference sequence). The CDR3 is 14 amino acids.